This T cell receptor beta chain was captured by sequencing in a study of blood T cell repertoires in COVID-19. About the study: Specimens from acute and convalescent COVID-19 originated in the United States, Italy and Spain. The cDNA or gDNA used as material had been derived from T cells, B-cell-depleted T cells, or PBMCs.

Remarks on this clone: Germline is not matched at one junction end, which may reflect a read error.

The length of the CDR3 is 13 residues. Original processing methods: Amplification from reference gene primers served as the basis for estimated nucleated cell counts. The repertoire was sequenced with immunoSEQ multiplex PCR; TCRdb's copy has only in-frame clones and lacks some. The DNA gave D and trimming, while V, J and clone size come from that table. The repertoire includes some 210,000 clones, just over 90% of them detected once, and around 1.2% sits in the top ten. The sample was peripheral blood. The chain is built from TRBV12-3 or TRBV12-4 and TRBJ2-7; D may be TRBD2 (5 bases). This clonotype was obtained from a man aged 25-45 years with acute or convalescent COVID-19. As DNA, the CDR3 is TGTGCCAGCAGTTTAGGGCCTCGCGGGCCACCCTGGTTC. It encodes CASSLGPRGPPWF.